The sequence of this TCR beta chain was determined in a study of long-term antiretroviral therapy in people with HIV. Investigators performed immunoSEQ version v3.0 at survey level. The method was immunoSEQ multiplex PCR; TCRdb's version includes in-frame clones alone and lacks a portion of them. The data contain about 21,000 clones, more than 75% of them singletons. Per the germline V gene, CDR1 is LNHDA and CDR2 is SQIVND (reference sequence). The CDR3 consists of 17 residues. Trimming took 2 bases from V and 2 from J; bases not matched to a gene: 5. Points from the study as a whole: Comparison with controls showed narrower CDR3 length ranges in HIV repertoires. Dominant in the repertoire at all time points were clones expanded before ART.

Every HIV-positive participant received treatment in the United States. Remarks on this clone: No antigen is known for it.

The material sequenced was unsorted PBMCs, taken 2.3 years after starting antiretroviral therapy. The rearrangement links TRBV19 to TRBJ2-5; 13 bases are shared with TRBD2. This clonotype was obtained from a man in his sixties with HIV. As DNA, the CDR3 is TGTGCCAGTAGTATAATGAAACTAGCGGGGGGGCAAGAGACCCAGTACTTC. Protein product: CASSIMKLAGGQETQYF.